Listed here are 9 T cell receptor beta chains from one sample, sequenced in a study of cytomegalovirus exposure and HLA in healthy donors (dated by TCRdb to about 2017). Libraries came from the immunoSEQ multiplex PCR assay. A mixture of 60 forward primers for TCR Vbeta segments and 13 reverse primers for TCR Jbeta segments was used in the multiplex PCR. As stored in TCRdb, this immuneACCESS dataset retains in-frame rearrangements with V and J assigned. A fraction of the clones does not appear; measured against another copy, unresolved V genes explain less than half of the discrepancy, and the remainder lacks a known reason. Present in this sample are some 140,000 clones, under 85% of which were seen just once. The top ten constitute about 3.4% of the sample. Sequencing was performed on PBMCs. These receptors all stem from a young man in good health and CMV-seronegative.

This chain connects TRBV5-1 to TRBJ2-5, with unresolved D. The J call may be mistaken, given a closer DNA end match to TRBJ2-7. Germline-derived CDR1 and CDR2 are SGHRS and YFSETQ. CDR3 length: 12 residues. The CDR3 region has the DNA TGCGCCAGCAGTATTAGCTCCTACGAGCAGTACTTC. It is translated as CASSISSYEQYF.

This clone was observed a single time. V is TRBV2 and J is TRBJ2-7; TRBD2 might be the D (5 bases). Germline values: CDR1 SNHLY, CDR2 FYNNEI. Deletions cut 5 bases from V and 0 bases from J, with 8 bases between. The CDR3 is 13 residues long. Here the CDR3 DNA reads TGTGCCAGCAGTCCGGACTTCTCCTACGAGCAGTACTTC. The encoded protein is CASSPDFSYEQYF.

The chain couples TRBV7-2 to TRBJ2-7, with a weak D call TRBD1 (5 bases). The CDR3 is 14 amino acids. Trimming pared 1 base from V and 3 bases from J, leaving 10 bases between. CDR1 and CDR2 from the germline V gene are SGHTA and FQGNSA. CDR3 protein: CASSLDGQGYEQYF. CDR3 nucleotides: TGTGCCAGCAGCTTAGACGGTCAGGGCTACGAGCAGTACTTC.

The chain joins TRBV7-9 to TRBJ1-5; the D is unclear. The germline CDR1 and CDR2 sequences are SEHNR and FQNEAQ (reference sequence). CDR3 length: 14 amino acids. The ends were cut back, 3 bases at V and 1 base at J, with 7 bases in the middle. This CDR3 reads CASSFGESNQPQHF. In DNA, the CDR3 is TGTGCCAGCAGCTTCGGAGAGAGCAATCAGCCCCAGCATTTT. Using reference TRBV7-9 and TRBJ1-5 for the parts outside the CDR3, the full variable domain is DTGVSQNPRHKITKRGQNVTFRCDPISEHNRLYWYRQTLGQGPEFLTYFQNEAQLEKSRLLSDRFSAERPKGSFSTLEIQRTEQGDSAMYLCASSFGESNQPQHFGDGTRLSIL.

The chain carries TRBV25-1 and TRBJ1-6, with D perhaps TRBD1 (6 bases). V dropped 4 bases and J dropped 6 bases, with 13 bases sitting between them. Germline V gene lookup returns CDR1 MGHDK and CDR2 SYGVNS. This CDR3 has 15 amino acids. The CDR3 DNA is TGTGCCAGCAGTGGACGGACAGTTCTTAATTCACCCCTCCACTTT. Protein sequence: CASSGRTVLNSPLHF.

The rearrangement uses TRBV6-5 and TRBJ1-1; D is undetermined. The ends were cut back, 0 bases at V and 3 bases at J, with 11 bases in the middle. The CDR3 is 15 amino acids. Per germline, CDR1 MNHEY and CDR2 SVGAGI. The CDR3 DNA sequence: TGTGCCAGCAGTTACTCGAGTAGAGTGGACACTGAAGCTTTCTTT. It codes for CASSYSSRVDTEAFF.

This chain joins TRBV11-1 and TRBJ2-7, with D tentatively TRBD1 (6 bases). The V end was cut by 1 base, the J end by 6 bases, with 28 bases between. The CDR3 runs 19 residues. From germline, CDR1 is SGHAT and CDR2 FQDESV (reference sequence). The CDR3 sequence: CASSLGLGYSGTPVFEQYF. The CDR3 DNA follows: TGTGCCAGCAGCTTAGGGCTCGGGTATTCCGGGACACCGGTATTCGAGCAGTACTTC. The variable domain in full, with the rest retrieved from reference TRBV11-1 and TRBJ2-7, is EAEVAQSPRYKITEKSQAVAFWCDPISGHATLYWYRQILGQGPELLVQFQDESVVDDSQLPKDRFSAERLKGVDSTLKIQPAELGDSAMYLCASSLGLGYSGTPVFEQYFGPGTRLTVT.

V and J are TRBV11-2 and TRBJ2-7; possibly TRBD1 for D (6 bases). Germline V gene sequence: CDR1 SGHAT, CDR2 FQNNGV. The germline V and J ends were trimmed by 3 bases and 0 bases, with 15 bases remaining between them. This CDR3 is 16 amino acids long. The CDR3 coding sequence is TGTGCCAGCAGCTTTACTTCCGGGACACGCTCCTACGAGCAGTACTTC. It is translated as CASSFTSGTRSYEQYF.

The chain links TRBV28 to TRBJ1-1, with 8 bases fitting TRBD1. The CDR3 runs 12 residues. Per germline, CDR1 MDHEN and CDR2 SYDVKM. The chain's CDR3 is CVITGTGREAFF. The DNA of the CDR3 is TGTGTTATTACCGGGACAGGACGGGAAGCTTTCTTT.